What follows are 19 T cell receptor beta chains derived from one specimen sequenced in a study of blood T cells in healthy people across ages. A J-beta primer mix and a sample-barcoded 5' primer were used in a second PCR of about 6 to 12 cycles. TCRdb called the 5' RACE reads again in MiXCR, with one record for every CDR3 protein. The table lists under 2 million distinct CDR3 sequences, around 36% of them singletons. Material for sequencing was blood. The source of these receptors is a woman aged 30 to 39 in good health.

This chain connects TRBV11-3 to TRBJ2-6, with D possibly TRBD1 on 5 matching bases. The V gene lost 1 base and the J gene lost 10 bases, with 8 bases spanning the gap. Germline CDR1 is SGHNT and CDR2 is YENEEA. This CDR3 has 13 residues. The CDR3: CASSLGQGNVLTF. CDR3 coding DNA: TGTGCCAGCAGCTTAGGCCAGGGTAACGTCCTGACTTTC.

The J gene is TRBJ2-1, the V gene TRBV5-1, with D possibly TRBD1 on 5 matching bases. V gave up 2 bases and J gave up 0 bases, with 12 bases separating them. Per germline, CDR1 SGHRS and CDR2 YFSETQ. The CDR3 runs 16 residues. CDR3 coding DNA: TGCGCCAGCAGCTTCAGTCAGGGCAGCTCCTACAATGAGCAGTTCTTC. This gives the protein CASSFSQGSSYNEQFF.

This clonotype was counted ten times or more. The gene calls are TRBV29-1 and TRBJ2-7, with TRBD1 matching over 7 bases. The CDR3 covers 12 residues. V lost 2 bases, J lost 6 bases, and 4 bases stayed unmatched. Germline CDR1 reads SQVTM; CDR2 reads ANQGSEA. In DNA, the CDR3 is TGCAGCGTTGAATACGGGACAGCCGAGCAGTACTTC. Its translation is CSVEYGTAEQYF.

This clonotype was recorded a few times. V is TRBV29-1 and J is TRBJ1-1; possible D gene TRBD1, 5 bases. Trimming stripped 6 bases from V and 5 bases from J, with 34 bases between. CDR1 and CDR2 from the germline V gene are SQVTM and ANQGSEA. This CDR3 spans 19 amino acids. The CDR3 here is CSVSYTFFRDGGLGTEAFF. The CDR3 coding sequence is TGCAGCGTGAGCTATACCTTTTTCCGGGACGGAGGCTTGGGGACTGAAGCTTTCTTT.

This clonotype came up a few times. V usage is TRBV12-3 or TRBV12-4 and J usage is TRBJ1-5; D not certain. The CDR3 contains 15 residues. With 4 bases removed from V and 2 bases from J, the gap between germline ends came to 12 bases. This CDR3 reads CASSSTLGGNQPQHF. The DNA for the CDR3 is TGTGCCAGCAGTTCTACCCTCGGGGGCAATCAGCCCCAGCATTTT.

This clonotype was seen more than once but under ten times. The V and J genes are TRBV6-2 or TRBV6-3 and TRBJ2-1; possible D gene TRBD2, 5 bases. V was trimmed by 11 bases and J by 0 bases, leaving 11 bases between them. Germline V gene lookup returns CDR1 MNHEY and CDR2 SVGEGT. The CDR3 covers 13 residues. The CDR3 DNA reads TGTGCCGGCCGTGCGGGCTCCTACAATGAGCAGTTCTTC. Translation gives CAGRAGSYNEQFF.

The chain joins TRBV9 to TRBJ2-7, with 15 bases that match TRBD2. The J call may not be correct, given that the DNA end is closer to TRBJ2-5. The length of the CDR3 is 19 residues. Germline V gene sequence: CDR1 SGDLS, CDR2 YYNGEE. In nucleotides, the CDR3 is TGTGCCAGCAGCGCAGCCATAGGGACTAGCGGGAGGAGACAAGAGACCCAGTACTTC. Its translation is CASSAAIGTSGRRQETQYF.

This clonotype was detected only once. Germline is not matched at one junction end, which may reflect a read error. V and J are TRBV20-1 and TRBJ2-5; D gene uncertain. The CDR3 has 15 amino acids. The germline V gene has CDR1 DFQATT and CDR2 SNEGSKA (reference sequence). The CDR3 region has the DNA TGCAGTGCTGGAGATCCCGGACCAGGTGGGGAGACCCAGTACTTC. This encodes CSAGDPGPGGETQYF.

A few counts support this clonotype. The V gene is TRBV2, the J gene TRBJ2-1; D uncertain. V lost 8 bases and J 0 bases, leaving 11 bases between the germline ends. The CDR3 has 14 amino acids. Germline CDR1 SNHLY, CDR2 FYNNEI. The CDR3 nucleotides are TGTGCCAGCTCCGGAGTGAGCTCCTACAATGAGCAGTTCTTC. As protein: CASSGVSSYNEQFF. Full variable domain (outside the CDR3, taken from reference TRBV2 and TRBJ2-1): EPEVTQTPSHQVTQMGQEVILRCVPISNHLYFYWYRQILGQKVEFLVSFYNNEISEKSEIFDDQFSVERPDGSNFTLKIRSTKLEDSAMYFCASSGVSSYNEQFFGPGTRLTVL.

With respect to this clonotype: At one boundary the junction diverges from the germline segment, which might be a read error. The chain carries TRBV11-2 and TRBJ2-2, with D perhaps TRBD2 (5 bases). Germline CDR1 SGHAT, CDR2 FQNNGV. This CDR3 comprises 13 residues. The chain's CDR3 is CASSLEQPGELFF. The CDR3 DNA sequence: TGTGCCAGCAGCTTAGAACAGCCCGGGGAGTTGTTTTTT.

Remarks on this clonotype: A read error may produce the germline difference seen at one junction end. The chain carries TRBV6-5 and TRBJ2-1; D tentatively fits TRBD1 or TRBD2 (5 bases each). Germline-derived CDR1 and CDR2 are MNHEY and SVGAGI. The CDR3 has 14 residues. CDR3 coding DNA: TGTGCCAGCAGTTACGGTGCTAGCAGGGCTGAGCGGTTCTTC. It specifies CASSYGASRAERFF.

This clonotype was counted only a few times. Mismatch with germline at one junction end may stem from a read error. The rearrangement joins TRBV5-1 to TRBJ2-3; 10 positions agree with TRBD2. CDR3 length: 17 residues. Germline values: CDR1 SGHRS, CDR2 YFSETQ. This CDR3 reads CASSLALAGEGTDAQYF. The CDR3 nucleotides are TGCGCCAGCAGCTTGGCCCTAGCGGGAGAGGGCACAGATGCGCAGTATTTT.

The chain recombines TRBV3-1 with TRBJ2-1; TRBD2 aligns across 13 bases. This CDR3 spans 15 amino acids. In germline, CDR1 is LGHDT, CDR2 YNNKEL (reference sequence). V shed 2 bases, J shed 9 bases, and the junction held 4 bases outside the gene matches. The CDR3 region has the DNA TGTGCCAGCAGCCAACCGGGACTAGCGGGGTTTGAGCAGTTCTTC. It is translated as CASSQPGLAGFEQFF.

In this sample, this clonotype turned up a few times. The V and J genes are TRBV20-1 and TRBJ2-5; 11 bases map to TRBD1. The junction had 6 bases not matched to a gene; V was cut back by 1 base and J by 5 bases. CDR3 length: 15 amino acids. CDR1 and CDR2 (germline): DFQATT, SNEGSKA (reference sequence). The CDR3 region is CSARAGTGGFETQYF. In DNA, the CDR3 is TGCAGTGCTAGAGCCGGGACAGGGGGATTCGAGACCCAGTACTTC.

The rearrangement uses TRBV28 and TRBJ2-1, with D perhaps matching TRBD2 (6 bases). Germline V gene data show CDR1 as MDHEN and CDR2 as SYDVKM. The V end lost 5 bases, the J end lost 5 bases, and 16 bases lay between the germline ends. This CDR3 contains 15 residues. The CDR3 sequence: CASSVVGGRDNEQFF. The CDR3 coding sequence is TGTGCCAGCAGTGTTGTGGGGGGACGGGACAATGAGCAGTTCTTC.

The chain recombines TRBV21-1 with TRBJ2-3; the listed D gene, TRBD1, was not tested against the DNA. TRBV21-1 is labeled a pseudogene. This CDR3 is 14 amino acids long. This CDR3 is CASSKGQGPDTQYF. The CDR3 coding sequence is TGTGCCAGCAGCAAGGGACAGGGTCCAGATACGCAGTATTTT.

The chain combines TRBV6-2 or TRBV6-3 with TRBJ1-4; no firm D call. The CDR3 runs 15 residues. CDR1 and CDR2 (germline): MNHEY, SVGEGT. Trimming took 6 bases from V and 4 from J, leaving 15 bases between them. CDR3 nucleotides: TGTGCCAGCAGGGCCCAGCCGCCAGATAATGAAAAACTGTTTTTT. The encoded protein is CASRAQPPDNEKLFF.

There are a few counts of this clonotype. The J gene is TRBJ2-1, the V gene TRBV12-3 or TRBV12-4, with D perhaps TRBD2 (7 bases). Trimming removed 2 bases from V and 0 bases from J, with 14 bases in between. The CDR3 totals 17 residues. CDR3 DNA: TGTGCCAGCAGTTTAAATAGGGGGGGCCTCTCCTACAATGAGCAGTTCTTC. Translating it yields CASSLNRGGLSYNEQFF.

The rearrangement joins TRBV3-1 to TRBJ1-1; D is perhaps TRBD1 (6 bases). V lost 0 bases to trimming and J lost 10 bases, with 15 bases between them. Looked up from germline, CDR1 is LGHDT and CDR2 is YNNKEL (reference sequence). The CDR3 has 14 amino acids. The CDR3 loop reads CASSQDPRGGRAFF. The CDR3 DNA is TGTGCCAGCAGCCAAGACCCGAGGGGGGGACGAGCTTTCTTT.